Listed below are T cell receptor beta chains from one sample, sequenced in a study of regulatory T cells in long-lasting Graves disease. TCRdb passed the multiplex PCR reads through MiXCR, listing each CDR3 protein once. The sample has 350,000 to 450,000 distinct CDR3 sequences; around 20% are singletons. The sample was peripheral blood mononuclear cells (PBMCs), taken when the disease was refractory, from a patient treated with antithyroid drugs. All receptors derive from a female donor with Graves disease. Both conserved end residues are part of each CDR3. A D gene is named only where the DNA matches it firmly. Only part of the rows carry a size: once, few, many, or a class if the clone is expanded.

d_call,v_call,clone_size,j_call,cdr3_aa,cdr3_nt
.,TRBV7-2,few,TRBJ1-4,CASSPDGAGNEKLFF,TGTGCCAGCAGCCCGGACGGGGCGGGTAATGAAAAACTGTTTTTT
TRBD1,TRBV7-3,few,TRBJ2-2,CASSAGTGASGELFF,TGTGCCAGCAGCGCCGGGACAGGGGCTTCCGGGGAGCTGTTTTTT
TRBD2,TRBV20-1,.,TRBJ2-7,CSASQLLAGGYGEYF,TGCAGTGCTAGCCAACTACTAGCGGGAGGCTACGGGGAGTACTTC
.,TRBV5-1,.,TRBJ2-5,CASSLGVRDQETQYF,TGCGCCAGCAGCTTAGGTGTCAGGGACCAAGAGACCCAGTACTTC
.,TRBV20-1,.,TRBJ1-1,CSARDFNVAEAFF,TGCAGTGCTAGAGATTTCAATGTCGCTGAAGCTTTCTTT
.,TRBV2,many,TRBJ2-5,CASSEARQETQYF,TGTGCCAGCAGTGAAGCCAGACAAGAGACCCAGTACTTC
.,TRBV12-3/TRBV12-4,many,TRBJ1-2,CASSYTGGYTF,TGTGCCAGCAGCTATACGGGGGGCTACACCTTC
.,TRBV24-1,.,TRBJ2-1,CATSDRGTSYNEQFF,TGTGCCACCAGTGATAGGGGCACGTCTTACAATGAGCAGTTCTTC
.,TRBV30,.,TRBJ2-5,CATARRETQYF,TGTGCCACGGCCCGACGGGAGACCCAGTACTTC
.,TRBV12-3/TRBV12-4,many,TRBJ2-5,CASSLLSANQETQYF,TGTGCCAGCAGTTTATTATCGGCAAACCAAGAGACCCAGTACTTC
.,TRBV3-1,many,TRBJ2-7,CASSKSYEQYF,TGTGCCAGCAGCAAGAGCTACGAGCAGTACTTC
TRBD1,TRBV5-5,few,TRBJ1-1,CASSLGTGLRNTEAFF,TGTGCCAGCAGCTTGGGGACAGGCCTGAGGAACACTGAAGCTTTCTTT
.,TRBV7-2,.,TRBJ2-7,CASSLGATSRYF,TGTGCCAGCAGCTTAGGCGCGACTAGTAGGTACTTC
.,TRBV18,few,TRBJ2-6,CASSPDGANVLTF,TGTGCCAGCTCACCGGATGGGGCCAACGTCCTGACTTTC
TRBD2,TRBV13,many,TRBJ2-5,CASSISGRGVETQYF,TGTGCCAGCAGCATCAGCGGGAGAGGAGTGGAGACCCAGTACTTC
.,TRBV4-1,.,TRBJ1-4,CASSQGSTATNEKLFF,TGCGCCAGCAGCCAAGGGAGCACCGCAACTAATGAAAAACTGTTTTTT
.,TRBV30,.,TRBJ1-1,CAWTHGLNTEAFF,TGTGCCTGGACTCACGGGCTCAACACTGAAGCTTTCTTT
.,TRBV12-3/TRBV12-4,many,TRBJ2-7,CASTWSSASYEQYF,TGTGCCAGCACCTGGTCTAGCGCTTCCTACGAGCAGTACTTC
.,TRBV5-6,many,TRBJ2-7,CASSLVAVLSYEQYF,TGTGCCAGCAGCTTGGTAGCGGTTCTCTCCTACGAGCAGTACTTC
TRBD1,TRBV28,many,TRBJ2-5,CASSRTGQQETQYF,TGTGCCAGCAGTCGGACGGGACAGCAAGAGACCCAGTACTTC
.,TRBV27,few,TRBJ2-7,CASSKRPPGNRYF,TGTGCCAGCAGCAAAAGGCCCCCCGGGAACCGGTACTTC
.,TRBV6-2/TRBV6-3,.,TRBJ2-7,CASSPTIEHEQYF,TGTGCCAGCAGCCCAACCATAGAACACGAGCAGTACTTC
.,TRBV6-4,.,TRBJ2-3,CASSYRSGLFPDTQYF,TGTGCCAGCAGTTACCGGTCCGGACTTTTCCCAGATACGCAGTATTTT
.,TRBV11-1,.,TRBJ2-7,CASSLGRATYEQYF,TGTGCCAGCAGCTTAGGGCGGGCAACTTACGAGCAGTACTTC
TRBD1,TRBV5-1,.,TRBJ1-6,CASSRGQDVYNSPLHF,TGCGCCAGCAGCCGGGGACAGGATGTCTACAATTCACCCCTCCACTTT
.,TRBV12-3/TRBV12-4,many,TRBJ1-1,CATQAGTEAFF,TGTGCCACTCAGGCAGGAACTGAAGCTTTCTTT
.,TRBV7-2,many,TRBJ2-4,CASNVAGDLAKNIQYF,TGTGCCAGCAATGTAGCAGGCGATCTAGCCAAAAACATTCAGTACTTC
.,TRBV6-2/TRBV6-3,.,TRBJ2-5,CASSYGRAGVRGETQYF,TGTGCCAGCAGTTACGGGCGGGCCGGGGTACGGGGAGAGACCCAGTACTTC
.,TRBV7-9,.,TRBJ2-7,CASSSSMPSALDEQYF,TGTGCCAGCAGCTCCTCGATGCCATCGGCCCTAGACGAGCAGTACTTC
.,TRBV12-3/TRBV12-4,once,TRBJ2-7,CASSGTVPYEQYF,TGTGCCAGCTCAGGTACAGTCCCCTACGAGCAGTACTTC
.,TRBV3-1,many,TRBJ1-4,CASSQATAFGRLFF,TGTGCCAGCAGCCAAGCCACCGCTTTCGGGAGACTGTTTTTT
TRBD2,TRBV30,.,TRBJ2-2,CAWKERGSSGRAKELFF,TGTGCCTGGAAGGAGAGGGGCTCTAGCGGGAGGGCAAAGGAGCTGTTTTTT
.,TRBV3-1,few,TRBJ2-4,CASSQNPGSGHVQYF,TGTGCCAGCAGCCAAAACCCCGGGTCGGGCCACGTACAGTACTTC
.,TRBV7-3,many,TRBJ1-1,CASSLEGVAEAFF,TGTGCCAGCAGCTTAGAAGGGGTGGCTGAAGCTTTCTTT
TRBD1,TRBV20-1,many,TRBJ2-7,CSARDGQGPYEQYF,TGCAGTGCTAGGGACGGACAGGGACCCTACGAGCAGTACTTC
.,TRBV6-9,few,TRBJ1-2,CASSYGSKKGGYTF,TGTGCCAGCAGTTACGGTTCAAAAAAGGGAGGCTACACCTTC
TRBD2,TRBV4-1,few,TRBJ2-7,CASSQDLAGGLAYEQYF,TGCGCCAGCAGCCAAGACCTAGCGGGAGGACTCGCCTACGAGCAGTACTTC
.,TRBV29-1,few,TRBJ2-7,CSVERMGGGEQYF,TGCAGCGTTGAAAGGATGGGGGGTGGCGAGCAGTACTTC
.,TRBV20-1,few,TRBJ1-1,CSAPGLGTEAFF,TGCAGTGCTCCAGGGTTGGGCACTGAAGCTTTCTTT
.,TRBV28,many,TRBJ1-2,CASIQGRSNYGYTF,TGTGCCAGCATCCAAGGACGGTCCAACTATGGCTACACCTTC
.,TRBV7-2,many,TRBJ2-5,CASSLVGSGETQYF,TGTGCCAGCAGCTTAGTGGGATCCGGGGAGACCCAGTACTTC
.,TRBV12-3/TRBV12-4,.,TRBJ2-2,CASSFRAGVVTGELFF,TGTGCCAGCAGTTTTCGAGCGGGCGTCGTCACCGGGGAGCTGTTTTTT
.,TRBV19,few,TRBJ1-5,CATAGHRNQPQHF,TGTGCCACCGCCGGACACCGCAATCAGCCCCAGCATTTT